This T cell receptor (beta chain) appears in the sequencing data of a study of blood T cell repertoires in COVID-19. The CDR3 has 17 residues. Germline V CDR1 and CDR2: LNHDA, SQIVND (reference sequence). V lost 3 bases and J lost 1; bases outside the gene matches: 11. Assay: immunoSEQ multiplex PCR; the TCRdb copy retains only in-frame clones and omits some. The data hold about 6,800 clones, with approximately 86% observed a single time. Sequenced: peripheral blood. J is TRBJ2-5 and V is TRBV19; 7 nucleotides align to TRBD2. This sequence originates from a human donor in a cohort sampled during active COVID-19. In DNA, the CDR3 is TGTGCCAGTAGTATGGGCGGGAGAGGGTTGGGCCAAGAGACCCAGTACTTC. It yields the protein CASSMGGRGLGQETQYF. The complete variable domain, with remaining parts taken from reference TRBV19 and TRBJ2-5, reads DGGITQSPKYLFRKEGQNVTLSCEQNLNHDAMYWYRQDPGQGLRLIYYSQIVNDFQKGDIAEGYSVSREKKESFPLTVTSAQKNPTAFYLCASSMGGRGLGQETQYFGPGTRLLVL.